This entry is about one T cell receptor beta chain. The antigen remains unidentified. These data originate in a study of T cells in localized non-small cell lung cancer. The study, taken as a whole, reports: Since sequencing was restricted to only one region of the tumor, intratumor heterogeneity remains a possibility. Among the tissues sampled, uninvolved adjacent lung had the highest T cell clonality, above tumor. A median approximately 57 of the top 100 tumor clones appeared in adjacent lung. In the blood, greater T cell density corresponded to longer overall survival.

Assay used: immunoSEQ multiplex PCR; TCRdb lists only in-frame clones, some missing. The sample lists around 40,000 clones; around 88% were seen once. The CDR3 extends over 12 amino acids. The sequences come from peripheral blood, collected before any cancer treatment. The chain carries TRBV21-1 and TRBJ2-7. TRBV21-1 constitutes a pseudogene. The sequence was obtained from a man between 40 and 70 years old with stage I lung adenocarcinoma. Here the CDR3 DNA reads TGTGCCCCCAAGAGGGGGGTCTACGAGCAGTACTTC. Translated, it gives CAPKRGVYEQYF.